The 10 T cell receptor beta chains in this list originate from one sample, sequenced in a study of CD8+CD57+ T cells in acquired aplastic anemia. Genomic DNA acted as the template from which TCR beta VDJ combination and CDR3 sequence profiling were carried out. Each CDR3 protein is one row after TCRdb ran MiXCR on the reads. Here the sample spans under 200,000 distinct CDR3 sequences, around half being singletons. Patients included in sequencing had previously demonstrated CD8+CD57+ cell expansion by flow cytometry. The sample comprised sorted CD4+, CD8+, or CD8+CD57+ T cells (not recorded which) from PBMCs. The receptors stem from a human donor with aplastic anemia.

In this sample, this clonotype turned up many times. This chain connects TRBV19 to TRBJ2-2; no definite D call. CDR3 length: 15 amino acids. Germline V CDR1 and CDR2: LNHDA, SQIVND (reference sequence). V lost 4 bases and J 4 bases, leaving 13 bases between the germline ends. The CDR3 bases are TGTGCCAGTAGTAGGGATTCCGCCGGCACCGGGGAGCTGTTTTTT. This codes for CASSRDSAGTGELFF.

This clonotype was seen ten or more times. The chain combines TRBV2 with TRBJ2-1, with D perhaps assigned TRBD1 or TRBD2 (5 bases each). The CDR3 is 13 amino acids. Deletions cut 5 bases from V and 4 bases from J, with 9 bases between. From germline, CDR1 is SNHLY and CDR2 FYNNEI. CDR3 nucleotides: TGTGCCAGCAGTTATGGGGGATACAATGAGCAGTTCTTC. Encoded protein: CASSYGGYNEQFF. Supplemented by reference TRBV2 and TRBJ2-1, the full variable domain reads EPEVTQTPSHQVTQMGQEVILRCVPISNHLYFYWYRQILGQKVEFLVSFYNNEISEKSEIFDDQFSVERPDGSNFTLKIRSTKLEDSAMYFCASSYGGYNEQFFGPGTRLTVL.

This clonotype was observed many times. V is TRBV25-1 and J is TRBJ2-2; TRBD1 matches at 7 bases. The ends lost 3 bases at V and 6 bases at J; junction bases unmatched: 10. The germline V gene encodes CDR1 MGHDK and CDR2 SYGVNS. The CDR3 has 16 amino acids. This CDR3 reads CASSDNRGQEAGELFF. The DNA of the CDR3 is TGTGCCAGCAGTGATAACAGGGGTCAGGAAGCCGGGGAGCTGTTTTTT.

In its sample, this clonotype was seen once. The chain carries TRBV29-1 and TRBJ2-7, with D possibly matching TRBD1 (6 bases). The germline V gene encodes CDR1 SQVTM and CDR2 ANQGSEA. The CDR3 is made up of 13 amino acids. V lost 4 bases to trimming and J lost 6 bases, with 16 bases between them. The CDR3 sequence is CSVVGASTIEQYF. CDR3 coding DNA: TGCAGCGTTGTGGGGGCTAGCACTATCGAGCAGTACTTC.

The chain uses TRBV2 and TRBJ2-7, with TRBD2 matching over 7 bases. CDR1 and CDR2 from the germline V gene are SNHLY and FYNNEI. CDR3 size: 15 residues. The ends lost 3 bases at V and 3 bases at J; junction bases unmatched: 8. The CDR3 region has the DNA TGTGCCAGCAGTGAGACCCGCGGGAGAAGCTACGAGCAGTACTTC. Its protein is CASSETRGRSYEQYF.

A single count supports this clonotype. CDR3 in DNA: TGTGCCATCAGCTGGGACAGTGGGGGCGGCGAGCAGTACTTC. It is translated as CAISWDSGGGEQYF. The chain couples TRBV10-3 to TRBJ2-7; 7 nucleotides match TRBD1. Germline loops: CDR1 ENHRY, CDR2 SYGVKD. CDR3 size: 14 residues. The V gene end was trimmed by 6 bases and the J gene end by 6 bases; junction bases not matched to a gene: 11.

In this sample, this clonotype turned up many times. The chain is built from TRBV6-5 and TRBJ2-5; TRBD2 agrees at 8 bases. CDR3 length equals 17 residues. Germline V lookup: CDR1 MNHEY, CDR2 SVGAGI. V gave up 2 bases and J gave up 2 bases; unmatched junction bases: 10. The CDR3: CASSYGSGTRLQETQYF. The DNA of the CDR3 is TGTGCCAGCAGTTACGGGTCCGGGACTAGGCTTCAAGAGACCCAGTACTTC.

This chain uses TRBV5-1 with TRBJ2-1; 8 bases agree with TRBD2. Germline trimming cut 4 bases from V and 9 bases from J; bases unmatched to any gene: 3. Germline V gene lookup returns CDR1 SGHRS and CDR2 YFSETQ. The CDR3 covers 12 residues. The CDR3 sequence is CASSGSGGEQFF. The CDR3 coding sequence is TGCGCCAGCAGCGGGAGCGGGGGTGAGCAGTTCTTC.

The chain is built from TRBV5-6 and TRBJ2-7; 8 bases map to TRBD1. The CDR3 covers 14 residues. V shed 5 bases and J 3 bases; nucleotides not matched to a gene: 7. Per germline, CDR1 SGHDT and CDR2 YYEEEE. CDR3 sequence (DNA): TGTGCCAGCAGGAATGGACAGGGAAGCTACGAGCAGTACTTC. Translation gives CASRNGQGSYEQYF.

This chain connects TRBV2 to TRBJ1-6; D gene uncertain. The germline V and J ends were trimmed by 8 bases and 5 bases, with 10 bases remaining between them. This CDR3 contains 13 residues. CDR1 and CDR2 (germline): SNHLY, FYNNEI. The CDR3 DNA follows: TGTGCCAGCGCCAGAGCGGATAATTCACCCCTCCACTTT. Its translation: CASARADNSPLHF.